The 14 T cell receptor beta chains in this list originate from one sample, sequenced in a study of T cell responses to AZD1222 COVID-19 vaccine. The repertoire was sequenced with immunoSEQ multiplex PCR; TCRdb's copy has only in-frame clones and lacks some. The sample consists of 130,000 or so clones, 75% to 95% of them appearing once. Specimen: peripheral blood, collected 28 days after the second AZD1222 dose. The source of these receptors is an adult who received the AZD1222 COVID-19 vaccine.

This clone was detected only once. The CDR3 here is CASSKDRNYGYTF. The CDR3 DNA reads as TGTGCCAGCAGCAAAGACAGGAACTATGGCTACACCTTC. The V call is TRBV7-3, the J call TRBJ1-2; maybe TRBD1 (6 bases). CDR1 and CDR2 from the germline V gene are SGHTA and FQGTGA. The V gene lost 5 bases and the J gene lost 2 bases, with 9 bases spanning the gap. The CDR3 contains 13 residues.

The genes are TRBV7-2 and TRBJ2-1; the match to TRBD2 covers 7 bases. Germline CDR1 is SGHTA and CDR2 is FQGNSA. After removal of 5 bases from V and 6 bases from J, the junction contained 10 bases not matched to a gene. CDR3 length: 15 amino acids. CDR3 DNA: TGTGCCAGCAGCCCCTGGACTAGTGAGGGCAATGAGCAGTTCTTC. Translated: CASSPWTSEGNEQFF.

The J gene is TRBJ2-7, the V gene TRBV5-1; possibly TRBD2 for D (6 bases). CDR3 size: 14 residues. V dropped 3 bases and J dropped 0 bases, with 10 bases sitting between them. Germline assignment: CDR1 SGHRS and CDR2 YFSETQ. CDR3 region: CASSWDGSSYEQYF. Here the CDR3 DNA reads TGCGCCAGCAGCTGGGACGGGAGCTCCTACGAGCAGTACTTC.

The J gene is TRBJ1-2, the V gene TRBV7-2, with 9 bases fitting TRBD1. This CDR3 has 15 residues. Germline CDR1 SGHTA, CDR2 FQGNSA. Germline trimming cut 0 bases from V and 4 bases from J; bases unmatched to any gene: 3. The CDR3 coding sequence is TGTGCCAGCAGCTTAGCGCCGGGACAGGGCTATGGCTACACCTTC. Amino acid sequence: CASSLAPGQGYGYTF.

The chain has TRBV5-1 and TRBJ1-4, with TRBD1 identical over 7 bases. Germline-derived CDR1 and CDR2 are SGHRS and YFSETQ. This CDR3 region has 14 residues. V dropped 3 bases and J dropped 5; count of bases not matched to a gene: 4. The CDR3 sequence: CASSYLGQNEKLFF. The CDR3 nucleotides are TGCGCCAGCAGCTACTTGGGACAGAATGAAAAACTGTTTTTT.

J is TRBJ1-3 and V is TRBV19, with 9 bases fitting TRBD1. The V segment lost 6 bases and the J segment 4 bases; nucleotides outside the gene matches: 10. The CDR3 has 16 amino acids. Per the germline V gene, CDR1 is LNHDA and CDR2 is SQIVND (reference sequence). CDR3 in DNA: TGTGCCAGTAGATTCCTACAGGGGGCTCAAGGAAACACCATATATTTT. Translating it yields CASRFLQGAQGNTIYF. Filled out from reference TRBV19 and TRBJ1-3, the complete variable domain reads DGGITQSPKYLFRKEGQNVTLSCEQNLNHDAMYWYRQDPGQGLRLIYYSQIVNDFQKGDIAEGYSVSREKKESFPLTVTSAQKNPTAFYLCASRFLQGAQGNTIYFGEGSWLTVV.

A remark on this clone: A read error may produce the germline difference seen at one junction end. This chain joins TRBV6-1 and TRBJ1-3; D is ambiguous. CDR3 size: 15 residues. The V gene's germline CDR1 is MNHNS and CDR2 SASEGT. The CDR3 DNA reads TGTGCCAGCAGTGAAGGCCCCCTGGGGAGCCGCTTGGCGGATTTT. Encoded protein: CASSEGPLGSRLADF.

The chain carries TRBV27 and TRBJ1-6; perhaps TRBD1 as D (5 bases). V gave up 5 bases and J gave up 0 bases, with 14 bases separating them. Looked up from germline, CDR1 is MNHEY and CDR2 is SMNVEV (reference sequence). This CDR3 has 17 amino acids. The CDR3 spells CASSTRQSSSYNSPLHF. In nucleotides, the CDR3 is TGTGCCAGCAGTACCAGACAGTCAAGCTCCTATAATTCACCCCTCCACTTT.

This clone was seen a handful of times. The genes are TRBV6-2 or TRBV6-3 and TRBJ2-5, with unresolved D. Germline V gene sequence: CDR1 MNHEY, CDR2 SVGEGT. The V end was cut by 4 bases, the J end by 5 bases, with 11 bases between. The CDR3 spans 13 residues. CDR3 residues: CASSFDPWETQYF. The CDR3 DNA follows: TGTGCCAGCAGTTTTGACCCTTGGGAGACCCAGTACTTC.

This clone showed up just once. V is TRBV6-5 and J is TRBJ1-5; D remains ambiguous. Trimming took 5 bases from V and 11 from J, leaving 19 bases between them. The germline gives CDR1 MNHEY, CDR2 SVGAGI. The CDR3 runs to 14 residues. This CDR3 reads CASSPSTEPGAQHF. CDR3 DNA: TGTGCCAGCAGTCCATCCACTGAGCCTGGGGCCCAGCATTTT.

The chain recombines TRBV19 with TRBJ1-6; D not resolved. The ends were cut back, 7 bases at V and 0 bases at J, with 10 bases in the middle. The CDR3 is made up of 15 amino acids. Germline CDR1 LNHDA, CDR2 SQIVND (reference sequence). The chain's CDR3 is CASTYMSSYNSPLHF. As DNA, the CDR3 is TGTGCCAGTACATACATGAGCTCCTATAATTCACCCCTCCACTTT.

The rearrangement links TRBV10-1 to TRBJ2-3, with a tentative D call TRBD2 (5 bases). Trimming cost V 5 bases and J 8 bases, with 5 bases left between them. The CDR3 has 10 residues. From germline, CDR1 is WNHNN and CDR2 SYGVQD (reference sequence). CDR3 in amino acids: CASSRGTQYF. The DNA for the CDR3 is TGCGCCAGCAGTCGGGGTACGCAGTATTTT.

The gene calls are TRBV5-5 and TRBJ1-5; D unclear. The CDR3 totals 16 residues. Trimming took 2 bases from V and 3 from J, leaving 15 bases between them. Germline V lookup: CDR1 SGHKS, CDR2 YYEKEE (reference sequence). As DNA, the CDR3 is TGTGCCAGCAGCTTTAGTTGGCAGCCCAACAATCAGCCCCAGCATTTT. Residues: CASSFSWQPNNQPQHF.

This chain uses TRBV5-4 with TRBJ2-7, with D unresolved. This CDR3 contains 14 residues. The germline V gene encodes CDR1 SGHNT and CDR2 YYREEE (reference sequence). Deletions cut 1 base from V and 3 bases from J, with 11 bases between. CDR3 amino acids: CASSLYGIFYEQYF. CDR3 DNA: TGTGCCAGCAGCTTGTATGGGATTTTCTACGAGCAGTACTTC.